The present TCR beta chain was sequenced within a study of beta chain features in type 1 diabetes listed by TCRdb under 2018. In the study overall: Mean age, gender distribution, total cell number and subset yield did not differ between patients and healthy donors. Across all samples, roughly 110,000,000 sorted cells were examined, and cell number per subset correlated strongly with RNA yield. In the study, recently diagnosed type 1 diabetes patients and matched healthy donors were compared on the TCRB repertoires of their sorted circulating CD4+ T cell subsets. Whereas all 28 donors provided naive and central memory subsets, regulatory and stem cell-like memory subsets were isolated from just 8 patients and about 8 healthy donors. What the authors observed across the whole study: At VDJ recombination sites, patients with type 1 diabetes made fewer insertions and deleted more nucleotides, a pattern implying thymic rearrangement abnormalities. The naive, central memory and regulatory TCRB repertoires appeared to resemble one another more closely among patients than among healthy donors. Type 1 diabetes patients showed a moderate but significant shortening of TCRB CDR3 length in all four CD4+ subsets. Sequencing cDNA rather than genomic DNA could over-represent highly expressing activated cells, although activation and CD3 levels did not differ between groups. Because the HLA sub-analyses included only small numbers of individuals, any influence of HLA type on TCRB rearrangement was left unresolved. Shorter templates might be favored by PCR, yet because patient and control samples were amplified and corrected together, any such skew would affect both groups equally.

The germline ends are 15 bases apart after V is trimmed by 5 bases and J by 5 bases. The cysteine opens and the phenylalanine closes a CDR3 of 14 amino acids. Only CDR3 DNA remains: 42 bases, in frame from the first base. CDR1 and CDR2 were assigned from the germline V gene (reference sequence) as SEHNR and FQNEAQ. In the case of this clone: Its antigen is currently not known. No base quality values were provided; no much bigger clone lies one nucleotide off.

Each donor gave one peripheral blood draw, averaging about 120 mL, which was collected into heparinised tubes. A BD FACSAria II and a panel including CD45RO, CCR7, CD25, CD127, CD95 and CD27 were used to sort naive, central memory, regulatory and stem cell-like memory CD4+ T cells. Every sorted population had a purity above 95%. PBMCs were separated immediately by Lymphoprep density gradient centrifugation and were stained directly, without being cultured. To minimize batch effects, samples were stained and sorted in pairs, one healthy donor with one patient per experiment. All of the isolated RNA was reverse transcribed with the High Capacity cDNA Reverse Transcription Kit, so expressed TCRB transcripts were sequenced. Deep immunoSEQ sequencing was applied to naive, central memory and regulatory T cell samples, giving an average of about 3.7 million total reads per sample. After sorted cells were lysed in RLT buffer, RNA was extracted with DNase-treated RNeasy Micro or Mini kits, with the choice depending on cell number. Each cell subset was processed on its own to prevent cross-contamination, while patient and healthy donor samples were processed together. TCRB sequences were amplified from cDNA with the immunoSEQ multiplex PCR, producing 87-bp fragments spanning the CDR3 region. Amplicons were sequenced on the Illumina HiSeq platform. As for how the authors treated the data: Synthetic template baselines were used to correct PCR bias computationally, reads within Hamming distance 2 were collapsed together, and singletons that could not be merged were discarded. Reads were aligned against IMGT to assign V, D and J genes, CDR3 length and insertions or deletions at six rearrangement sites. Clonotype counts were normalized to sorted cell number within each subset before computing true diversity and Gini coefficients with the tcR R package. The overlap coefficient, calculated on TCRB nucleotide sequences, was used to measure repertoire sharing. TCRdb retrieved this table from immuneACCESS and kept in-frame rearrangements only. Not all clones are present; in checked studies, unresolved V genes account for under half, and no reason is known for the remainder. V, J and clone size reflect that table, while D and trimming were determined from the DNA. This sample lists around 140,000 clones; 10% to 15% were detected once. Roughly 1.4% of the sample is in the top ten clones.

The chain links TRBV7-9 with TRBJ1-1, and possibly TRBD1, on 5 matching bases. Sequencing was carried out using central memory CD4+ T cells from blood. This sequence was found in a man younger than 35 with type 1 diabetes. At the DNA level, the sequence is TGTGCCAGCAGCCTGGACCCCCCAGGGACTGAAGCTTTCTTT. Its amino acids are CASSLDPPGTEAFF.